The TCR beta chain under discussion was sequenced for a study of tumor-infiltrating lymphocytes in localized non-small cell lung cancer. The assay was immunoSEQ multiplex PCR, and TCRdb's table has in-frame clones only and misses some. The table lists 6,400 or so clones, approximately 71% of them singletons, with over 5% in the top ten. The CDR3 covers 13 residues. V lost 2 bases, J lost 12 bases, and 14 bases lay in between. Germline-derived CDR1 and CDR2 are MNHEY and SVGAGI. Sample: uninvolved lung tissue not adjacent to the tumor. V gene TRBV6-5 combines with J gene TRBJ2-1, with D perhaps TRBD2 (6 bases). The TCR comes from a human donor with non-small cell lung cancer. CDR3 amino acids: CASSYLDGTRQFF. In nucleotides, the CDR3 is TGTGCCAGCAGTTACCTAGACGGGACTCGGCAGTTCTTC.